The 8 T cell receptor beta chains given below trace back to one sample, sequenced in a study of identical twins. TCRdb fed the 5' RACE reads into MiXCR, producing one record per CDR3 protein. The data show 450,000 or so distinct CDR3 sequences, with approximately 15% seen just once and approximately 0.52% held by the top ten. These data also featured in a second study, about yellow fever vaccine responses in identical twins.

The sequencing sample was made of CD4+ T cells sorted from blood. Every receptor here comes from a woman between 18 and 29 years old in good health.

The CDR3 spells CASSARQGKTGELFF. Here the CDR3 DNA reads TGTGCCAGCAGTGCCCGACAGGGGAAAACCGGGGAGCTGTTTTTT. The rearrangement uses TRBV6-1 and TRBJ2-2; TRBD1 aligns across 8 bases. Germline CDR1 and CDR2: MNHNS and SASEGT. The CDR3 length is 15 residues. V trimming: 4 bases; J trimming: 5 bases; junction bases outside the gene matches: 6.

This clonotype was counted a few times. V usage is TRBV7-3 and J usage is TRBJ2-3, with 9 bases that match TRBD1. The germline V gene has CDR1 SGHTA and CDR2 FQGTGA. J was trimmed by 3 bases and V by 0 bases; bases with no gene match: 4. The CDR3 has 16 residues. As DNA, the CDR3 is TGTGCCAGCAGCTTAACGCTGGGACAGGGTACAGATACGCAGTATTTT. Translating it yields CASSLTLGQGTDTQYF.

This clonotype was seen only a few times. At one end, the junction sequence differs from germline, possibly due to a read error. The V and J genes are TRBV7-7 and TRBJ2-1, with TRBD1 matching over 10 bases. Germline CDR1 is SSHAT and CDR2 is FNYEAQ (reference sequence). This CDR3 has 15 amino acids. The CDR3 protein is CASSLMDRGDNEQFF. The CDR3 DNA reads TGTGCTAGCAGCTTAATGGACAGGGGGGACAATGAGCAGTTCTTC.

This clonotype has at least ten counts. This chain connects TRBV6-5 to TRBJ1-1, with D hard to call. This CDR3 contains 11 residues. V lost 2 bases and J 11 bases, leaving 9 bases between the germline ends. Germline loops: CDR1 MNHEY, CDR2 SVGAGI. The DNA of the CDR3 is TGTGCCAGCAGTTACAAAGGGATGGCTTTCTTT. Encoded protein: CASSYKGMAFF.

This clonotype appeared a few times. J is TRBJ2-4 and V is TRBV21-1; TRBD1, the table's D call, lacks a check against the DNA. TRBV21-1 is termed a pseudogene. The CDR3 has 16 amino acids. This CDR3 is CASSSRQAAAKNIQYF. The CDR3 coding sequence is TGTGCCAGCAGCAGCCGACAGGCTGCAGCCAAAAACATTCAGTACTTC.

The chain links TRBV6-6 to TRBJ1-2; unclear D gene. The length of the CDR3 is 13 residues. Trimming shortened V by 3 bases and J by 3 bases, and 8 bases separated the two germline ends. CDR1 is MNHNY, CDR2 SVGAGI, per germline (reference sequence). CDR3 sequence reads: CASSYTVDYGYTF. DNA for the CDR3: TGTGCCAGCAGTTATACGGTCGACTATGGCTACACCTTC.

This clonotype was observed a handful of times. The V call is TRBV20-1, the J call TRBJ1-1, with D possibly TRBD1 on 5 matching bases. The CDR3 covers 16 residues. The V end lost 6 bases, the J end lost 4 bases, and 24 bases lay between the germline ends. Germline V gene data show CDR1 as DFQATT and CDR2 as SNEGSKA (reference sequence). The CDR3 loop is CSAVNPTSPGGTEAFF. The CDR3 DNA is TGCAGTGCCGTGAATCCGACTAGTCCGGGGGGCACTGAAGCTTTCTTT.

V gene TRBV20-1 combines with J gene TRBJ2-5; 7 positions agree with TRBD1. The CDR3 consists of 13 residues. V gave up 6 bases and J gave up 4 bases; unmatched junction bases: 8. Germline V gene lookup returns CDR1 DFQATT and CDR2 SNEGSKA (reference sequence). CDR3 residues: CSAEQTGTETQYF. The CDR3 coding sequence is TGCAGTGCCGAACAGACAGGGACAGAGACCCAGTACTTC.